This T cell receptor beta chain comes out of a study of T cell repertoires in cytomegalovirus infection. Findings and limits, study-wide: HLA-C-restricted CMV-specific TCR beta clonotypes prevailed in the ex vivo response. Accumulated public TCR beta family frequency recognized individuals carrying CMV together with the relevant HLA.

TCRdb fed the reads into MiXCR, producing one record per CDR3 protein. The sample includes around 300,000 distinct CDR3 sequences, 20% to 30% seen only once; the top ten take 11% to 15%. The CDR3 runs to 13 residues. The germline V gene encodes CDR1 SEHNR and CDR2 FQNEAQ (reference sequence). Trimming took off 1 base at V and 6 bases at J, with 10 bases between the two ends. The sample holds a few counts of this clonotype. The target antigen is unknown. This receptor was obtained from a human donor in good health (CMV status not recorded). Some clones in this sample may be carry-over from other donors' samples. This chain uses TRBV7-9 with TRBJ2-7, with no clear D. The sample comprised PBMCs. The CDR3: CASSLDGSGEQYF. CDR3 nucleotides: TGTGCCAGCAGCTTAGACGGGTCGGGCGAGCAGTACTTC. Full variable domain (missing parts from reference TRBV7-9 and TRBJ2-7): DTGVSQNPRHKITKRGQNVTFRCDPISEHNRLYWYRQTLGQGPEFLTYFQNEAQLEKSRLLSDRFSAERPKGSFSTLEIQRTEQGDSAMYLCASSLDGSGEQYFGPGTRLTVT.